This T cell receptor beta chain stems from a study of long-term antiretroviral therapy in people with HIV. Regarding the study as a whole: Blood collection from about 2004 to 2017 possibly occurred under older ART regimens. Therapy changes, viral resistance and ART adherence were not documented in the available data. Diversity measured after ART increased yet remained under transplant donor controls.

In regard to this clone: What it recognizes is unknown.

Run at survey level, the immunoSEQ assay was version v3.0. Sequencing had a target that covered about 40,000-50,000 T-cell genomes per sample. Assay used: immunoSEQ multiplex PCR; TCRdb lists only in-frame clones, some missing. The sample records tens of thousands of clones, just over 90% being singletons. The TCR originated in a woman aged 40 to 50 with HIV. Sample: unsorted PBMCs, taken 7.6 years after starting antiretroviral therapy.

The CDR3 DNA follows: TGTGCCAGCAGCTTACCCCACTCTAGCGGGGGTGTAAAGACCCAGTACTTC. It encodes CASSLPHSSGGVKTQYF. The chain recombines TRBV11-2 with TRBJ2-5; the match to TRBD2 covers 10 bases. V lost 2 bases to trimming and J lost 6 bases; unmatched junction nucleotides: 12. This CDR3 comprises 17 residues. Per the germline V gene, CDR1 is SGHAT and CDR2 is FQNNGV.